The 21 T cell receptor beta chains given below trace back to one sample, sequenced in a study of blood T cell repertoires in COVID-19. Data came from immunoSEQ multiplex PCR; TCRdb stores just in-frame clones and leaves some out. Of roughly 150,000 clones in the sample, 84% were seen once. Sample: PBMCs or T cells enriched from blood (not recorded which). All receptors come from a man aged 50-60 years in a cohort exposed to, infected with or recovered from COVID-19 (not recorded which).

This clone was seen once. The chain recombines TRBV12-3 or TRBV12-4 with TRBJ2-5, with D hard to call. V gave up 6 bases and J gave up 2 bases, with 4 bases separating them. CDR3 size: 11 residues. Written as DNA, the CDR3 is TGTGCCAGCAGCCAACAAGAGACCCAGTACTTC. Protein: CASSQQETQYF.

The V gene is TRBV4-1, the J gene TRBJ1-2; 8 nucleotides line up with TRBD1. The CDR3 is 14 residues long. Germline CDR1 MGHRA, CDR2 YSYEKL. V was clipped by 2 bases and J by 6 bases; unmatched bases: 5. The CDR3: CASSQTAGGDGYTF. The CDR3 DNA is TGCGCCAGCAGCCAAACAGCAGGGGGCGATGGCTACACCTTC.

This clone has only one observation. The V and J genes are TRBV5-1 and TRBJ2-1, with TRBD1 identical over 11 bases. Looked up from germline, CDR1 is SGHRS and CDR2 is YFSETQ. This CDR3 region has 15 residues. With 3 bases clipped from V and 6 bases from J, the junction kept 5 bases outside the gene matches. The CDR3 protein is CASSYSGTGGNEQFF. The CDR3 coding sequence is TGCGCCAGCAGCTATTCCGGGACAGGGGGCAATGAGCAGTTCTTC.

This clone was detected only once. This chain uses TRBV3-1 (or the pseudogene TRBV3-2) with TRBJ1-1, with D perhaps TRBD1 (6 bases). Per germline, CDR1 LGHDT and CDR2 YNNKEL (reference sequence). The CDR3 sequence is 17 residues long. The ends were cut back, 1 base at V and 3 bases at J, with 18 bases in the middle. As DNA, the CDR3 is TGTGCCAGCAGCCAAGGTGTTTACAGGGAATGGCACACTGAAGCTTTCTTT. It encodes CASSQGVYREWHTEAFF.

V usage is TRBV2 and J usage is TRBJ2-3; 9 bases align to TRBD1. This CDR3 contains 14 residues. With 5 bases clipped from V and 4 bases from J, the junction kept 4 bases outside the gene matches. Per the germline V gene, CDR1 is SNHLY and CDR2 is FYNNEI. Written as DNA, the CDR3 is TGTGCCAGCAGTCCGGGACAGGGACCAGATACGCAGTATTTT. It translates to CASSPGQGPDTQYF.

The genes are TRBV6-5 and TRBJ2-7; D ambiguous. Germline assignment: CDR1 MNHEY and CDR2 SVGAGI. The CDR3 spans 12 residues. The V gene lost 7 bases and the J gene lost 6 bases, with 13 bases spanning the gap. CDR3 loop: CASTEALGEQYF. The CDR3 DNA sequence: TGTGCCAGCACCGAGGCCCTTGGCGAGCAGTACTTC.

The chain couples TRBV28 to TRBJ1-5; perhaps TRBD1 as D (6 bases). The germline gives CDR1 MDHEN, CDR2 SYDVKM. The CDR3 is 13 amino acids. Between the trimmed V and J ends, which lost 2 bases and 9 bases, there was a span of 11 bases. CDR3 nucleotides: TGTGCCAGCAGTTTAGGCAGGGGCGTGCCCCAGCATTTT. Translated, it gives CASSLGRGVPQHF.

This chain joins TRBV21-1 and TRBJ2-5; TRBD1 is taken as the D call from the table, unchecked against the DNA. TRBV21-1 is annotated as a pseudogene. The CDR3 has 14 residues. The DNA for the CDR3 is TGTGCCAGCAGCCTTTCCAGGGGGAGGGAGACCCAGTACTTC. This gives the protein CASSLSRGRETQYF.

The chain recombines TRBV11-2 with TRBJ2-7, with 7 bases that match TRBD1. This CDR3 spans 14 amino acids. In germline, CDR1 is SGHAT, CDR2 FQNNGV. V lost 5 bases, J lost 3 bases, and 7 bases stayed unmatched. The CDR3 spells CASSRHRDSYEQYF. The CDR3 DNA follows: TGTGCCAGCAGCCGCCACCGGGACAGCTACGAGCAGTACTTC.

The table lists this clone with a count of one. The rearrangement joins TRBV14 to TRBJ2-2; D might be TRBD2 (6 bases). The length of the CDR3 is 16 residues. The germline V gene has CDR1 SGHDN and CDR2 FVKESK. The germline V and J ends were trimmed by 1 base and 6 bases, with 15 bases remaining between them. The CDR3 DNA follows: TGTGCCAGCAGCCAAGTTGGGGGGACCAGGGCCGGGGAGCTGTTTTTT. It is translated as CASSQVGGTRAGELFF.

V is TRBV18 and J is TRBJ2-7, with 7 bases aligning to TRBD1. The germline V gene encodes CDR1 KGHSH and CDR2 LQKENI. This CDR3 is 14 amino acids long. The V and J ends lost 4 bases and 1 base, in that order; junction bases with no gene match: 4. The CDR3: CASSLRQGSYEQYF. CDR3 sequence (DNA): TGTGCCAGCTCACTCCGACAGGGTTCCTACGAGCAGTACTTC. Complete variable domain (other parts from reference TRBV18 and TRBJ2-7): NAGVMQNPRHLVRRRGQEARLRCSPMKGHSHVYWYRQLPEEGLKFMVYLQKENIIDESGMPKERFSAEFPKEGPSILRIQQVVRGDSAAYFCASSLRQGSYEQYFGPGTRLTVT.

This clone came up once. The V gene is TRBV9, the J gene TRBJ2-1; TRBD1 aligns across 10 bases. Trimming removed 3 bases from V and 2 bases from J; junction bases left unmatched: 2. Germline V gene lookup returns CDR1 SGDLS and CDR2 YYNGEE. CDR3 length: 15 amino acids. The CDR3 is CASSGGQGAYNEQFF. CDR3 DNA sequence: TGTGCCAGCAGCGGTGGACAGGGGGCCTACAATGAGCAGTTCTTC.

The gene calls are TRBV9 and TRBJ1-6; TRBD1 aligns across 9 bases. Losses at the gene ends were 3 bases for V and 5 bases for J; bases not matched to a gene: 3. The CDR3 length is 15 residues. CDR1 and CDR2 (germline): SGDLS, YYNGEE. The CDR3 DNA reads TGTGCCAGCAGCGGGGGACAGGGAAATAATTCACCCCTCCACTTT. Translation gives CASSGGQGNNSPLHF.

The CDR3: CAINGGRSTDTQYF. CDR3 sequence (DNA): TGTGCCATCAACGGCGGGAGAAGCACAGATACGCAGTATTTT. The genes are TRBV10-3 and TRBJ2-3; 7 bases align to TRBD2. The V gene end was trimmed by 7 bases and the J gene end by 0 bases; junction bases not matched to a gene: 4. Germline values: CDR1 ENHRY, CDR2 SYGVKD. This CDR3 contains 14 residues.

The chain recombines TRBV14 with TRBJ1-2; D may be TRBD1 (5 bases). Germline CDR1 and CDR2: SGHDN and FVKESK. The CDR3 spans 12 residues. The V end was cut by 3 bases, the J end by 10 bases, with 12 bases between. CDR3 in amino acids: CASSQDTVIYTF. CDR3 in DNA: TGTGCCAGCAGCCAGGACACGGTGATCTACACCTTC. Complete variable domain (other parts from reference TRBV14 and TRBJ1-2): EAGVTQFPSHSVIEKGQTVTLRCDPISGHDNLYWYRRVMGKEIKFLLHFVKESKQDESGMPNNRFLAERTGGTYSTLKVQPAELEDSGVYFCASSQDTVIYTFGSGTRLTVV.

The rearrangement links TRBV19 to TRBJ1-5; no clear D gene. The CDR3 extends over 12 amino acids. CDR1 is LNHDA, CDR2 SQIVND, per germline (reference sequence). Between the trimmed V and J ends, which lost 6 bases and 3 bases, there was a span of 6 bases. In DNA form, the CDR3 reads TGTGCCAGTAGCTATAACAATCAGCCCCAGCATTTT. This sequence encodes CASSYNNQPQHF.

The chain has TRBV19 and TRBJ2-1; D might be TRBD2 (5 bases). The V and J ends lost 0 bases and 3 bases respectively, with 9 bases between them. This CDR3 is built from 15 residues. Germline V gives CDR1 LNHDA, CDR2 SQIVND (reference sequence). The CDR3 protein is CASSIEPGIYNEQFF. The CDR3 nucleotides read TGTGCCAGTAGTATAGAACCCGGGATCTACAATGAGCAGTTCTTC.

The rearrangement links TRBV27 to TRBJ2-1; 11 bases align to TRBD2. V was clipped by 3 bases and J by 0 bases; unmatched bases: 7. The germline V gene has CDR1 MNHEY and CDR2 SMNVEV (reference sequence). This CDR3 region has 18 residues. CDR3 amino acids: CASSFSSGGPSSYNEQFF. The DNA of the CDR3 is TGTGCCAGCAGTTTTTCTAGCGGGGGGCCTAGCTCCTACAATGAGCAGTTCTTC.

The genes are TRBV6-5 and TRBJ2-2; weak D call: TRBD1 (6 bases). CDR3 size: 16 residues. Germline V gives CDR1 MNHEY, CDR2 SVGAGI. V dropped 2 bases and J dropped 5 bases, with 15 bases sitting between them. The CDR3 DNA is TGTGCCAGCAGTTACAATACGGTACAGGGTACCGGGGAGCTGTTTTTT. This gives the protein CASSYNTVQGTGELFF.

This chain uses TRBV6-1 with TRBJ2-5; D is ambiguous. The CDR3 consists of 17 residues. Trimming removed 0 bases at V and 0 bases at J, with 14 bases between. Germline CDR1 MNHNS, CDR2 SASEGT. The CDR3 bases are TGTGCCAGCAGTGAAGCAGTAGTGACTCTGTACCAAGAGACCCAGTACTTC. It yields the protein CASSEAVVTLYQETQYF.

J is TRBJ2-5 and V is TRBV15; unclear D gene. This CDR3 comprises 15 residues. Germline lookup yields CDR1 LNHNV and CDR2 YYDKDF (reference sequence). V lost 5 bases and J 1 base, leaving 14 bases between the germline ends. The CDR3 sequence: CATSSRAQTQETQYF. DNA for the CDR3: TGTGCCACCAGCTCCCGCGCACAGACCCAAGAGACCCAGTACTTC.